The count of the clone carrying this T cell receptor beta chain is one. Germline V gene sequence: CDR1 MNHNY, CDR2 SVGAGI (reference sequence). The length of the CDR3 is 16 residues. V lost 6 bases and J lost 0, with 15 bases in between. In the authors' methods: It was from reference gene primer amplification that nucleated cell counts were estimated. TCRdb keeps only in-frame clones here, not all; method: immunoSEQ multiplex PCR. Clone size and the V and J calls come from that table; the DNA yielded D and trimming. This sample has about 210,000 clones, with approximately 80% found just once. The sample originates from a study of blood T cell repertoires in COVID-19.

This chain links TRBV6-6 with TRBJ2-4; TRBD1 might be the D (6 bases). The sequenced sample was peripheral blood. The clonotype was recovered from a man in his forties who had recovered from COVID-19. The DNA for the CDR3 is TGTGCCAGCAGATCCCAGGGGTCTCTAGCCAAAAACATTCAGTACTTC. Its translation is CASRSQGSLAKNIQYF.